Below, 26 T cell receptor beta chains from the same sample are listed, as sequenced in a study of regulatory T cells in long-lasting Graves disease. Time point of the sample: newly diagnosed GD, antithyroid drugs for less than 3 months. RNA isolated from PBMCs was used to make the TCR library. Assembly of TCR beta libraries relied on iRepertoire HTBI primers together with Arm-PCR of CDR3 regions. TCRdb re-analysed the multiplex PCR reads in MiXCR, keeping a single row per CDR3 protein. The table records about 400,000 distinct CDR3 sequences, about 16% of them present only once. Sample: peripheral blood mononuclear cells (PBMCs), taken at new diagnosis, from a patient treated with antithyroid drugs. These receptors originate from a female donor with Graves disease.

This clonotype was picked up many times. The chain carries TRBV24-1 and TRBJ2-1; 8 nucleotides match TRBD2. CDR3 size: 16 residues. V dropped 4 bases and J dropped 5; count of bases not matched to a gene: 9. Germline lookup yields CDR1 KGHDR and CDR2 SFDVKD. CDR3 in amino acids: CATSEWTSRNNNEQFF. As DNA, the CDR3 is TGTGCCACCAGTGAGTGGACTAGCCGAAATAACAATGAGCAGTTCTTC.

CDR3 in amino acids: CASTRAGVITGELFF. CDR3 nucleotide sequence: TGTGCCAGCACCAGAGCGGGAGTGATAACCGGGGAGCTGTTTTTT. This chain links TRBV28 with TRBJ2-2; 8 positions match TRBD2. Per the germline V gene, CDR1 is MDHEN and CDR2 is SYDVKM. The length of the CDR3 is 15 residues. V shed 7 bases, J shed 5 bases, and the junction held 9 bases outside the gene matches.

This clonotype was found once. The V gene is TRBV28, the J gene TRBJ1-2; TRBD1 matches 8 bases. The V and J ends lost 6 bases and 7 bases, in that order; junction bases with no gene match: 10. There are 14 residues in the CDR3. Germline CDR1 MDHEN, CDR2 SYDVKM. The CDR3 DNA sequence: TGTGCCAGCAGATTAGCGGACAGGGTGGGTGGCTACACCTTC. Its protein is CASRLADRVGGYTF.

This clonotype was detected many times. J is TRBJ2-5 and V is TRBV7-2, with 8 nucleotides matching TRBD1. The CDR3 length is 14 residues. Germline CDR1 and CDR2: SGHTA and FQGNSA. J lost 4 bases, V lost 0 bases, and 1 base had no gene match. The CDR3 bases are TGTGCCAGCAGCTTAGCGACAGGGGCAGAGACCCAGTACTTC. It yields the protein CASSLATGAETQYF.

This clonotype occurred many times. This chain connects TRBV12-3 or TRBV12-4 to TRBJ1-1, with D possibly being TRBD1 (5 bases). V lost 3 bases to trimming and J lost 3 bases, with 11 bases between them. The CDR3 covers 14 residues. The CDR3 DNA is TGTGCCAGCAGTTTGACGGGGGAATACACTGAAGCTTTCTTT. Translation: CASSLTGEYTEAFF.

This clonotype was counted at least ten times. The rearrangement joins TRBV5-6 to TRBJ2-1; the match to TRBD1 covers 9 bases. This CDR3 has 18 residues. V dropped 4 bases and J dropped 4; count of bases not matched to a gene: 15. Looked up from germline, CDR1 is SGHDT and CDR2 is YYEEEE. The CDR3 sequence is CASSSTKGQGTFYNEQFF. The CDR3 region has the DNA TGTGCCAGCAGCAGTACGAAGGGACAGGGAACTTTTTACAATGAGCAGTTCTTC.

This clonotype was seen repeatedly, ten times or more. The chain carries TRBV5-1 and TRBJ2-1; 11 bases fit TRBD1. With 1 base clipped from V and 7 bases from J, the junction kept 7 bases outside the gene matches. This CDR3 contains 16 residues. Germline CDR1 and CDR2: SGHRS and YFSETQ. The CDR3: CASSLFGTGGLNEQFF. The CDR3 DNA follows: TGCGCCAGCAGCTTGTTTGGGACAGGGGGTTTGAATGAGCAGTTCTTC.

This clonotype was picked up many times. The chain employs TRBV6-1 and TRBJ2-4, with TRBD1 matching over 10 bases. CDR3 length: 16 amino acids. Germline loops: CDR1 MNHNS, CDR2 SASEGT. With V trimmed by 5 bases and J by 4 bases, 8 bases remained unmatched. The CDR3 loop reads CASSPRDRGIKNIQYF. The CDR3 bases are TGTGCCAGCAGTCCCCGGGACAGGGGTATTAAAAACATTCAGTACTTC.

Ten or more counts support this clonotype. The gene calls are TRBV12-3 or TRBV12-4 and TRBJ1-2; D is unclear. Between the trimmed V and J ends, which lost 9 bases and 6 bases, there was a span of 17 bases. CDR3 length: 13 residues. CDR3 loop: CASKPDATDGYTF. The CDR3 DNA reads TGTGCCAGTAAGCCGGACGCAACGGATGGCTACACCTTC.

With regard to this clonotype: Relative to the germline gene, one junction end is altered; a read error may explain this. V and J are TRBV7-3 and TRBJ2-3; 8 nucleotides line up with TRBD2. The CDR3 contains 15 residues. Germline CDR1 reads SGHTA; CDR2 reads FQGTGA. CDR3 residues: CAGSLGAGVTDTQYF. CDR3 sequence (DNA): TGTGCCGGCAGCCTTGGAGCGGGAGTGACAGATACGCAGTATTTT. Together with reference TRBV7-3 and TRBJ2-3, the CDR3 gives the full variable domain: GAGVSQTPSNKVTEKGKYVELRCDPISGHTALYWYRQSLGQGPEFLIYFQGTGAADDSGLPNDRFFAVRPEGSVSTLKIQRTERGDSAVYLCAGSLGAGVTDTQYFGPGTRLTVL.

Regarding this clonotype: Only one base separates this from a far larger clonotype, so it likely reflects a read error. The genes are TRBV7-8 and TRBJ1-2, with D tentatively TRBD1 (5 bases). Germline CDR1 and CDR2: SGHVS and FQNEAQ. The CDR3 has 13 amino acids. The CDR3 sequence: CACSAQGYDGYTF. The CDR3 DNA is TGTGCCTGCAGCGCTCAGGGTTACGATGGCTACACCTTC. Full variable domain (rest looked up from reference TRBV7-8 and TRBJ1-2): GAGVSQSPRYKVAKRGQDVALRCDPISGHVSLFWYQQALGQGPEFLTYFQNEAQLDKSGLPSDRFFAERPEGSVSTLKIQRTQQEDSAVYLCACSAQGYDGYTFGSGTRLTVV.

This clonotype was seen only a few times. The chain joins TRBV7-9 to TRBJ2-1, with D possibly matching TRBD2 (5 bases). The CDR3 has 13 residues. Germline V lookup: CDR1 SEHNR, CDR2 FQNEAQ (reference sequence). Trimming pared 2 bases from V and 13 bases from J, leaving 15 bases between. The CDR3 spells CASSLLNGEPQFF. The CDR3 nucleotides read TGTGCCAGCAGCTTATTAAACGGGGAGCCACAGTTCTTC.

The sample holds many counts of this clonotype. The chain employs TRBV20-1 and TRBJ1-2; no firm D call. The V gene lost 3 bases and the J gene lost 8 bases, with 13 bases spanning the gap. This CDR3 has 12 residues. Germline CDR1 is DFQATT and CDR2 is SNEGSKA (reference sequence). CDR3 bases: TGCAGTGCTAGGGGCCCCGTCGGGGGCTACACCTTC. Residues: CSARGPVGGYTF.

This clonotype occurred many times. The chain couples TRBV7-9 to TRBJ1-4, with D tentatively TRBD1 (6 bases). The CDR3 contains 16 residues. The V end was cut by 5 bases, the J end by 3 bases, with 16 bases between. Germline V CDR1 and CDR2: SEHNR, FQNEAQ (reference sequence). The CDR3 sequence is CASSETRGLSNEKLFF. The CDR3 DNA reads as TGTGCCAGCAGCGAGACCAGGGGTCTGTCTAATGAAAAACTGTTTTTT.

This clonotype was counted many times. This chain links TRBV30 with TRBJ1-2; 12 bases agree with TRBD1. J gave up 9 bases and V 6 bases, and 5 bases lay outside the gene matches. CDR1 and CDR2 (germline): GTSNPN, SVGIG (reference sequence). This CDR3 contains 12 residues. DNA for the CDR3: TGTGCCTGTGGGACAGGGGGCACGAGCTACACCTTC. It codes for CACGTGGTSYTF. The entire variable domain, with the rest obtained from reference TRBV30 and TRBJ1-2, is as follows: SQTIHQWPATLVQPVGSPLSLECTVEGTSNPNLYWYRQAAGRGLQLLFYSVGIGQISSEVPQNLSASRPQDRQFILSSKKLLLSDSGFYLCACGTGGTSYTFGSGTRLTVV.

This clonotype was detected only a few times. V gene TRBV19 combines with J gene TRBJ1-6, with D tentatively TRBD1 (6 bases). The V and J ends lost 5 bases and 7 bases respectively, with 15 bases between them. The CDR3 loop spans 15 amino acids. The V gene's germline CDR1 is LNHDA and CDR2 SQIVND (reference sequence). Written as DNA, the CDR3 is TGTGCCAGTAGTGCCACACAGGGCTACAATTCACCCCTCCACTTT. Protein sequence: CASSATQGYNSPLHF.

This rearrangement joins TRBV28 to TRBJ2-2, with 16 bases lining up with TRBD2. The CDR3 runs 21 residues. From germline, CDR1 is MDHEN and CDR2 SYDVKM. The junction had 10 bases not matched to a gene; V was cut back by 3 bases and J by 0 bases. The CDR3 region has the DNA TGTGCCAGCAGTTTGACCCTCGGGACTAGCGGGGGGGAAGCGAACACCGGGGAGCTGTTTTTT. This translates into CASSLTLGTSGGEANTGELFF.

This clonotype was picked up many times. The chain employs TRBV24-1 and TRBJ1-1; no firm D call. V was pared by 1 base and J by 3 bases, with 5 bases between. The CDR3 covers 13 residues. The V gene's germline CDR1 is KGHDR and CDR2 SFDVKD. This CDR3 reads CATSDFGDTEAFF. In DNA form, the CDR3 reads TGTGCCACCAGTGATTTTGGTGACACTGAAGCTTTCTTT.

This clonotype appeared many times. This sequence joins TRBV7-2 and TRBJ1-4, with D maybe TRBD1 (6 bases). The CDR3 loop spans 16 amino acids. The V gene lost 5 bases and the J gene lost 5 bases, with 18 bases spanning the gap. The germline CDR1 and CDR2 sequences are SGHTA and FQGNSA. CDR3 sequence reads: CASSPRSGARNEKLFF. The CDR3, as DNA: TGTGCCAGCAGCCCCCGGTCGGGGGCAAGGAATGAAAAACTGTTTTTT.

This clonotype was seen only a few times. The CDR3 loop reads CSARAVEGGLSSSPLHF. The CDR3 DNA reads as TGCAGTGCTAGAGCGGTGGAGGGGGGCTTATCCTCCTCACCCCTCCACTTT. This chain uses TRBV20-1 with TRBJ1-6; possible D gene TRBD1, 6 bases. Germline assignment: CDR1 DFQATT and CDR2 SNEGSKA (reference sequence). The CDR3 spans 17 residues. Trimming removed 1 base at V and 10 bases at J, with 23 bases between.

This clonotype was recorded many times. J is TRBJ2-5 and V is TRBV4-2; no clear D. Germline CDR1 and CDR2: LGHNA and YNFKEQ. Trimming stripped 1 base from V and 0 bases from J, with 6 bases between. The CDR3 is 14 residues long. The CDR3: CASSQAIDQETQYF. The CDR3 DNA is TGTGCCAGCAGCCAAGCGATCGACCAAGAGACCCAGTACTTC.

This clonotype was recorded many times. The chain joins TRBV11-2 to TRBJ2-1, with 8 bases fitting TRBD2. Germline CDR1 and CDR2: SGHAT and FQNNGV. With V trimmed by 5 bases and J by 1 base, 7 bases remained unmatched. CDR3 size: 16 residues. The CDR3 reads CASSANIAGSYNEQFF. The CDR3 bases are TGTGCCAGCAGCGCAAACATAGCGGGGTCCTACAATGAGCAGTTCTTC.

This clonotype showed up just a few times. The rearrangement joins TRBV30 to TRBJ2-1; 13 bases line up with TRBD2. The CDR3 has 17 residues. Germline V gene sequence: CDR1 GTSNPN, CDR2 SVGIG (reference sequence). The trim removed 0 bases at V and 8 bases at J, leaving 10 bases unmatched. The CDR3: CAWSVSPLAGGPDEQFF. The CDR3 nucleotides read TGTGCCTGGAGTGTTTCGCCACTAGCGGGAGGGCCCGATGAGCAGTTCTTC.

This clonotype was observed at least ten times. The chain links TRBV6-2 or TRBV6-3 to TRBJ2-7; 8 bases agree with TRBD2. The CDR3 runs 14 residues. Germline CDR1 MNHEY, CDR2 SVGEGT. Trimming took 5 bases from V and 7 from J; bases not matched to a gene: 10. The CDR3 loop is CASSGSGSVWEQYF. CDR3 nucleotides: TGTGCCAGCAGTGGAAGCGGGAGTGTCTGGGAGCAGTACTTC.

This clonotype was seen many times. The genes are TRBV3-1 and TRBJ1-1; tentative D call: TRBD1 (5 bases). This CDR3 spans 15 amino acids. With 0 bases removed from V and 9 bases from J, the gap between germline ends came to 17 bases. Germline V gene data show CDR1 as LGHDT and CDR2 as YNNKEL (reference sequence). This CDR3 reads CASSQDVLGQPQAFF. CDR3 in DNA: TGTGCCAGCAGCCAAGATGTTCTGGGGCAGCCACAAGCTTTCTTT.

In its sample, this clonotype was seen many times. V usage is TRBV10-3 and J usage is TRBJ1-5; D unclear. The V and J ends lost 0 bases and 6 bases respectively, with 6 bases between them. Germline CDR1 and CDR2: ENHRY and SYGVKD. The CDR3 sequence is 13 residues long. The CDR3 DNA is TGTGCCATCAGTGAGTCTGAGACTCAGCCCCAGCATTTT. Protein: CAISESETQPQHF.